Listed below are T cell receptor beta chains from one sample, sequenced in a study of regulatory T cells in long-lasting Graves disease. In TCRdb, the multiplex PCR reads were re-called with MiXCR into one record per CDR3 protein. The sample contains hundreds of thousands of distinct CDR3 sequences, around 12% of which appear only once. The sample was also reused in another study, on T cells in Graves' hyperthyroidism and ophthalmopathy.

This material consisted of peripheral blood mononuclear cells (PBMCs), taken at new diagnosis, from a patient treated with antithyroid drugs. These receptors originate from a woman aged 25 to 39 with Graves disease. CDR3s include the opening cysteine and the closing phenylalanine or tryptophan. Each record gives: D gene, clone size, V gene, CDR3 length, J gene, CDR3 protein, CDR3 DNA. The D gene is left open where the match is weak. A row's size may be missing; if present it is once, few, many or a size class.

NA,many,TRBV28,15,TRBJ1-1,CASSLPDLLYTEAFF,TGTGCCAGCAGTTTACCTGATCTTTTATACACTGAAGCTTTCTTT
NA,NA,TRBV6-5,13,TRBJ2-7,CASSYSSVREQYF,TGTGCCAGCAGTTACTCGAGCGTCAGGGAGCAGTACTTC
TRBD1,many,TRBV19,14,TRBJ1-4,CASSARQGDEKLFF,TGTGCCAGTAGCGCACGACAGGGGGATGAAAAACTGTTTTTT
TRBD1,NA,TRBV7-9,14,TRBJ2-7,CANSRGQGSYEQYF,TGTGCCAACAGCCGGGGACAGGGGAGCTACGAGCAGTACTTC
TRBD2,NA,TRBV20-1,13,TRBJ2-7,CSAVTSGAVEQYF,TGCAGTGCTGTGACTAGCGGGGCTGTCGAGCAGTACTTC
NA,few,TRBV29-1,10,TRBJ2-7,CSVPKREQYF,TGCAGCGTGCCTAAAAGGGAGCAGTACTTC
TRBD2,NA,TRBV12-3/TRBV12-4,16,TRBJ2-1,CASSFLLLAGGNEQFF,TGTGCCAGCAGTTTTCTGTTACTAGCGGGGGGGAATGAGCAGTTCTTC
NA,NA,TRBV4-1,15,TRBJ1-2,CASSQSGPSNYGYTF,TGCGCCAGCAGCCAATCAGGACCATCTAACTATGGCTACACCTTC
NA,many,TRBV27,15,TRBJ2-7,CASSRFGGMVYEQYF,TGTGCCAGCAGTCGATTTGGGGGGATGGTCTACGAGCAGTACTTC
TRBD1,few,TRBV4-3,15,TRBJ1-2,CASSQVRTGLYGYTF,TGCGCCAGCAGCCAAGTTCGGACAGGGCTCTATGGCTACACCTTC
NA,NA,TRBV18,14,TRBJ1-2,CASSQPGHNYGYTF,TGTGCCAGCTCACAACCGGGACATAACTATGGCTACACCTTC
NA,NA,TRBV10-2,14,TRBJ2-7,CASRARERGVEQYF,TGCGCCAGCAGGGCAAGGGAAAGGGGTGTCGAGCAGTACTTC
NA,many,TRBV3-1,16,TRBJ1-1,CASSQGTSGKNTEAFF,TGTGCCAGCAGCCAAGGAACGTCAGGGAAGAACACTGAAGCTTTCTTT
TRBD2,many,TRBV7-9,17,TRBJ2-1,CASSLRSGMSSYNEQFF,TGTGCCAGCAGCTTAAGGAGCGGGATGAGCTCCTACAATGAGCAGTTCTTC
TRBD1,NA,TRBV7-2,14,TRBJ2-3,CASSLGQGQDTQYF,TGTGCCAGCAGCTTAGGACAGGGGCAAGATACGCAGTATTTT
NA,many,TRBV27,16,TRBJ1-6,CASSPSWGVGESPLHF,TGTGCCAGCAGTCCGTCCTGGGGGGTTGGCGAGTCACCCCTCCACTTT
NA,many,TRBV2,12,TRBJ1-2,CASPRDTDGYTF,TGTGCCAGCCCACGGGACACAGATGGCTACACCTTC
NA,many,TRBV11-2,14,TRBJ1-2,CASSQEGSSYGYTF,TGTGCCAGCAGCCAGGAGGGATCCTCTTATGGCTACACCTTC
NA,NA,TRBV12-3/TRBV12-4,15,TRBJ1-4,CASSLSGGLKEKLFF,TGTGCCAGCAGTTTGTCTGGGGGCTTGAAAGAAAAACTGTTTTTT
TRBD1,many,TRBV12-3/TRBV12-4,16,TRBJ1-1,CASSLGQVIWSTEAFF,TGTGCCAGCAGTTTGGGACAGGTGATTTGGAGCACTGAAGCTTTCTTT
TRBD1,NA,TRBV20-1,15,TRBJ1-6,CSARGTGTVSSPLHF,TGCAGTGCTAGAGGAACTGGGACAGTATCTTCACCCCTCCACTTT
NA,many,TRBV20-1,12,TRBJ2-3,CSARGYTDTQYF,TGCAGTGCTAGGGGCTACACAGATACGCAGTATTTT
NA,NA,TRBV24-1,14,TRBJ1-5,CATSDSIRNQPQHF,TGTGCCACCAGTGATTCAATCAGGAATCAGCCCCAGCATTTT
TRBD2,many,TRBV6-2/TRBV6-3,18,TRBJ2-7,CASSYGTSGMSAAGEQYF,TGTGCCAGCAGTTACGGAACTAGCGGGATGAGCGCCGCGGGCGAGCAGTACTTC
TRBD1,many,TRBV10-1,15,TRBJ2-7,CASSEFTGGSEVQYF,TGCGCCAGCAGTGAGTTCACAGGGGGCTCGGAGGTACAGTACTTC
NA,few,TRBV7-9,12,TRBJ1-3,CASSQNRNTIYF,TGTGCCAGCAGCCAGAACCGAAACACCATATATTTT
TRBD2,many,TRBV5-1,17,TRBJ2-1,CASSLSPGTRTYNEQFF,TGCGCCAGCAGCTTGTCCCCTGGGACTAGGACTTACAATGAGCAGTTCTTC
NA,many,TRBV29-1,14,TRBJ1-2,CSVVPRRENYGYTF,TGCAGCGTTGTACCCAGGAGAGAAAACTATGGCTACACCTTC
NA,few,TRBV5-5,14,TRBJ2-7,CASSLAERGYEQYF,TGTGCCAGCAGCTTGGCCGAACGTGGGTACGAGCAGTACTTC
TRBD2,many,TRBV28,16,TRBJ2-1,CASSLAGTSVHNEQFF,TGTGCCAGCAGTTTAGCCGGGACTAGCGTACACAATGAGCAGTTCTTC
TRBD1,NA,TRBV3-1,16,TRBJ1-2,CASNNRAGQGRYGYTF,TGTGCCAGCAACAACCGAGCCGGACAGGGGCGCTATGGCTACACCTTC
TRBD1,few,TRBV6-4,16,TRBJ2-1,CASSTDPGQGNNEQFF,TGTGCCAGCAGTACGGACCCGGGACAGGGAAACAATGAGCAGTTCTTC
TRBD1,many,TRBV28,14,TRBJ2-7,CASRNGVSRGEQYF,TGTGCCAGCAGGAACGGGGTGTCCAGGGGGGAGCAGTACTTC